Below, 25 T cell receptor beta chains from the same sample are listed, as sequenced in a study of regulatory T cells in long-lasting Graves disease. Time point described: newly diagnosed GD, antithyroid drugs for less than 3 months. PBMCs were the source of the RNA used for TCR sequencing. According to the study, TCR beta libraries were built with iRepertoire HTBI primers and CDR3-region Arm-PCR. TCRdb itself ran the multiplex PCR reads through MiXCR, one entry per CDR3 protein. The table lists some 200,000 distinct CDR3 sequences, around a fifth of them singletons, with approximately 12% in the top ten. These data also featured in a second study, about T cells in Graves' hyperthyroidism and ophthalmopathy.

This material consisted of peripheral blood mononuclear cells (PBMCs), taken at new diagnosis, from a patient treated with antithyroid drugs. All receptors derive from a woman in her twenties or thirties with Graves disease.

This clonotype was counted only a few times. The chain's CDR3 is CASSLNGQGANEKLFF. The CDR3 coding sequence is TGTGCCAGCAGTTTGAATGGCCAGGGGGCTAATGAAAAACTGTTTTTT. V usage is TRBV28 and J usage is TRBJ1-4; 7 positions agree with TRBD1. J gave up 3 bases and V 3 bases, and 7 bases lay outside the gene matches. Germline CDR1 and CDR2: MDHEN and SYDVKM. The CDR3 is made up of 16 amino acids.

The chain recombines TRBV3-1 with TRBJ2-1; D may be TRBD1 (6 bases). V was trimmed by 1 base and J by 13 bases, leaving 11 bases between them. The germline V gene encodes CDR1 LGHDT and CDR2 YNNKEL (reference sequence). The CDR3 spans 12 residues. CDR3 protein: CASSQGDRRQFF. CDR3 sequence (DNA): TGTGCCAGCAGCCAAGGTGACAGGCGTCAGTTCTTC.

This clonotype appeared a few times. This chain uses TRBV19 with TRBJ2-2; 15 bases fit TRBD2. Trimming at V came to 8 bases and at J to 4 bases, leaving 11 bases not matched to a gene. CDR3 size: 18 residues. The germline V gene has CDR1 LNHDA and CDR2 SQIVND (reference sequence). The CDR3 bases are TGTGCCAGTCGTCGGACTAGCGGGAGGGCCTCGGGCACCGGGGAGCTGTTTTTT. Translating it yields CASRRTSGRASGTGELFF.

This clonotype was recorded many times. The chain employs TRBV6-2 or TRBV6-3 and TRBJ1-6; perhaps TRBD1 as D (6 bases). The CDR3 consists of 17 residues. Looked up from germline, CDR1 is MNHEY and CDR2 is SVGEGT. V lost 0 bases to trimming and J lost 7 bases, with 16 bases between them. In DNA, the CDR3 is TGTGCCAGCAGTTACTCGATAACTGGGGGCCAGAATTCACCCCTCCACTTT. Residues: CASSYSITGGQNSPLHF.

This clonotype was observed a handful of times. The V and J genes are TRBV27 and TRBJ2-1, with 9 bases aligning to TRBD1. The CDR3 runs 15 residues. Germline CDR1 is MNHEY and CDR2 is SMNVEV (reference sequence). Trimming removed 0 bases from V and 10 bases from J; junction bases left unmatched: 7. The CDR3 sequence is CASSLSKQGAKEQFF. The CDR3 nucleotides read TGTGCCAGCAGTTTATCAAAACAGGGGGCAAAGGAGCAGTTCTTC.

In this sample, this clonotype turned up many times. CDR3 protein: CASSGPPWTANEKLFF. CDR3 sequence (DNA): TGTGCCAGCAGTGGGCCCCCGTGGACAGCTAATGAAAAACTGTTTTTT. This sequence joins TRBV28 and TRBJ1-4; TRBD1 is a possible D gene (6 bases). CDR1 is MDHEN, CDR2 SYDVKM, per germline. The CDR3 extends over 16 amino acids. V was pared by 5 bases and J by 3 bases, with 16 bases between.

This clonotype showed up many times. The chain carries TRBV20-1 and TRBJ2-1; 10 bases fit TRBD1. The CDR3 contains 13 residues. V lost 7 bases to trimming and J lost 10 bases; unmatched junction nucleotides: 10. CDR1 and CDR2 (germline): DFQATT, SNEGSKA (reference sequence). In nucleotides, the CDR3 is TGCAGTGTTGGGGACAGGGGCTATCGGGAGCAGTTCTTC. Protein sequence: CSVGDRGYREQFF.

The chain carries TRBV30 and TRBJ2-2; D unclear. CDR3 size: 17 residues. V shed 2 bases and J shed 4 bases, with 20 bases lying between them. Germline V gene data show CDR1 as GTSNPN and CDR2 as SVGIG (reference sequence). The CDR3 protein is CAWSQAGRLTFTGELFF. In nucleotides, the CDR3 is TGTGCCTGGAGTCAGGCCGGAAGACTCACCTTCACCGGGGAGCTGTTTTTT. The entire variable domain, with the rest obtained from reference TRBV30 and TRBJ2-2, is as follows: SQTIHQWPATLVQPVGSPLSLECTVEGTSNPNLYWYRQAAGRGLQLLFYSVGIGQISSEVPQNLSASRPQDRQFILSSKKLLLSDSGFYLCAWSQAGRLTFTGELFFGEGSRLTVL.

This clonotype was recorded many times. CDR3 sequence (DNA): TGTGCCAGCGGAGGGGGGGGGAACTATGGCTACACCTTC. Residues: CASGGGGNYGYTF. V usage is TRBV28 and J usage is TRBJ1-2; a weak D match, TRBD1 (6 bases). V was cut by 8 bases and J by 2 bases, with 12 bases left in between. Germline CDR1 MDHEN, CDR2 SYDVKM. This CDR3 spans 13 amino acids.

This clonotype was seen only a few times. The chain carries TRBV5-8 and TRBJ2-5; 14 bases are a match to TRBD2. CDR1 SGHTS and CDR2 YDEGEE come from the germline V gene. The CDR3 totals 18 residues. The J segment lost 2 bases and the V segment lost 4 bases, leaving 10 bases of the junction unmatched. As DNA, the CDR3 is TGTGCCAGCAGCACGGGACTAGCGGGGGTTTCCCCTCAAGAGACCCAGTACTTC. It encodes CASSTGLAGVSPQETQYF.

This clonotype appeared many times. This chain links TRBV27 with TRBJ2-5; 12 nucleotides agree with TRBD2. The CDR3 runs 17 residues. Germline lookup yields CDR1 MNHEY and CDR2 SMNVEV (reference sequence). V shed 5 bases, J shed 5 bases, and the junction held 12 bases outside the gene matches. The CDR3 loop reads CASSRTSGIAYEETQYF. The CDR3 DNA follows: TGTGCCAGCAGTAGGACTAGCGGGATCGCCTACGAGGAGACCCAGTACTTC.

This clonotype appeared many times. The chain recombines TRBV11-2 with TRBJ2-7; 9 positions match TRBD2. Germline lookup yields CDR1 SGHAT and CDR2 FQNNGV. CDR3 length equals 15 residues. V was pared by 3 bases and J by 7 bases, with 10 bases of the junction left unmatched. Written as DNA, the CDR3 is TGTGCCAGCAGCTTCCCTAGCGGGAATGTTTGGGAGCAGTACTTC. Protein product: CASSFPSGNVWEQYF.

This clonotype showed up many times. The chain recombines TRBV6-2 or TRBV6-3 with TRBJ2-1, with TRBD1 matching 7 bases. Germline CDR1 MNHEY, CDR2 SVGEGT. With V trimmed by 6 bases and J by 7 bases, 15 bases remained unmatched. The CDR3 consists of 16 residues. CDR3 region: CASRLGGGGLYNEQFF. Here the CDR3 DNA reads TGTGCCAGCAGGTTAGGGGGCGGAGGCCTTTATAATGAGCAGTTCTTC.

This clonotype was detected many times. V is TRBV20-1 and J is TRBJ2-1, with 8 bases that match TRBD1. The junction had 3 bases not matched to a gene; V was cut back by 0 bases and J by 5 bases. This CDR3 has 14 amino acids. Germline CDR1 and CDR2: DFQATT and SNEGSKA (reference sequence). The CDR3 reads CSAREDRADNEQFF. CDR3 nucleotide sequence: TGCAGTGCTAGAGAGGACAGGGCAGACAATGAGCAGTTCTTC.

This clonotype was detected a few times. The chain employs TRBV4-1 and TRBJ1-2; 7 bases match TRBD1. This CDR3 is built from 15 residues. Germline V gene data show CDR1 as MGHRA and CDR2 as YSYEKL. V was pared by 0 bases and J by 2 bases, with 3 bases of the junction left unmatched. CDR3 nucleotides: TGCGCCAGCAGCCAAGACCCACAGGGGAACTATGGCTACACCTTC. This translates into CASSQDPQGNYGYTF.

This clonotype was found many times. The rearrangement joins TRBV18 to TRBJ2-7; D is perhaps TRBD1 (6 bases). Germline V gives CDR1 KGHSH, CDR2 LQKENI. Trimming cost V 7 bases and J 0 bases, with 13 bases left between them. This CDR3 has 14 residues. The CDR3, as DNA: TGTGCCAGCTTCCCGGACAGTTACTCCTACGAGCAGTACTTC. This encodes CASFPDSYSYEQYF.

This clonotype has ten or more counts. The rearrangement joins TRBV27 to TRBJ1-5; D not certain. Germline CDR1 reads MNHEY; CDR2 reads SMNVEV (reference sequence). With 3 bases removed from V and 0 bases from J, the gap between germline ends came to 6 bases. The CDR3 loop spans 14 amino acids. In nucleotides, the CDR3 is TGTGCCAGCAGTTTGCTCGGTAGCAATCAGCCCCAGCATTTT. Encoded protein: CASSLLGSNQPQHF.

This clonotype was recorded at least ten times. The rearrangement links TRBV28 to TRBJ1-1, with 8 bases fitting TRBD1. The CDR3 is 14 residues long. The germline V gene has CDR1 MDHEN and CDR2 SYDVKM. Germline trimming cut 5 bases from V and 8 bases from J; bases unmatched to any gene: 10. CDR3 sequence reads: CASSIRQGKGEAFF. The CDR3 region has the DNA TGTGCCAGCAGTATTCGACAGGGGAAAGGAGAAGCTTTCTTT.

There are many counts of this clonotype. The genes are TRBV7-6 and TRBJ1-1, with D unresolved. This CDR3 region has 15 residues. The germline gives CDR1 SGHVS, CDR2 FNYEAQ. Trimming pared 1 base from V and 1 base from J, leaving 10 bases between. The CDR3 spells CASSLDINRNTEAFF. As DNA, the CDR3 is TGTGCCAGCAGCTTAGATATTAACAGGAACACTGAAGCTTTCTTT.

This chain connects TRBV5-1 to TRBJ1-1; unclear D gene. The V and J ends lost 0 bases and 4 bases respectively, with 13 bases between them. CDR3 length equals 15 residues. Germline CDR1 and CDR2: SGHRS and YFSETQ. The CDR3 sequence: CASSLVPDEGTEAFF. In nucleotides, the CDR3 is TGCGCCAGCAGCTTGGTTCCGGACGAGGGCACTGAAGCTTTCTTT.

V usage is TRBV5-1 and J usage is TRBJ2-7; a possible D gene is TRBD1 (6 bases). The CDR3 extends over 14 amino acids. V was clipped by 5 bases and J by 3 bases, with 15 bases between them. Germline V gene sequence: CDR1 SGHRS, CDR2 YFSETQ. CDR3 nucleotides: TGCGCCAGCAGACCACAGGGTTTCGGCTACGAGCAGTACTTC. It is translated as CASRPQGFGYEQYF.

At least ten counts were recorded for this clonotype. Because it lacks the conserved phenylalanine or tryptophan at the end, this CDR3 is likely a read error. Because the CDR3's place on the DNA is in doubt, the DNA is left out and the CDR3 is given as listed by TCRdb. The chain joins TRBV18 to TRBJ2-7; the table's TRBD1 call for D was not verified on the DNA. A total of 13 residues make up the CDR3, ends included. Germline V gene data show CDR1 as KGHSH and CDR2 as LQKENI. The CDR3 sequence: CASSQDEQDSRLS.

The rearrangement joins TRBV20-1 to TRBJ2-4; possible D gene TRBD1, 5 bases. The CDR3 runs to 14 residues. Deletions cut 3 bases from V and 1 base from J, with 10 bases between. The germline V gene encodes CDR1 DFQATT and CDR2 SNEGSKA (reference sequence). The CDR3 region is CSASGRGAKNIQYF. The CDR3 coding sequence is TGCAGTGCTAGTGGTAGGGGTGCCAAAAACATTCAGTACTTC.

With regard to this clonotype: This could be a read error, since a much larger clone is one nucleotide away. The chain is built from TRBV19 and TRBJ1-5, with no clear D. Germline V CDR1 and CDR2: LNHDA, SQIVND (reference sequence). The CDR3 is 13 amino acids. CDR3 sequence: CASSVQLNEPQHF. Written as DNA, the CDR3 is TGTGCCAGTAGTGTTCAACTCAATGAGCCCCAGCATTTT.

This clonotype was counted many times. CDR3 region: CASGSGYNEQFF. CDR3 in DNA: TGTGCCAGCGGTAGCGGTTACAATGAGCAGTTCTTC. The chain has TRBV9 and TRBJ2-1, with D perhaps TRBD2 (6 bases). Between the trimmed V and J ends, which lost 7 bases and 4 bases, there was a span of 9 bases. Germline V CDR1 and CDR2: SGDLS, YYNGEE. The CDR3 totals 12 residues. Full variable domain (outside the CDR3, taken from reference TRBV9 and TRBJ2-1): DSGVTQTPKHLITATGQRVTLRCSPRSGDLSVYWYQQSLDQGLQFLIQYYNGEERAKGNILERFSAQQFPDLHSELNLSSLELGDSALYFCASGSGYNEQFFGPGTRLTVL.